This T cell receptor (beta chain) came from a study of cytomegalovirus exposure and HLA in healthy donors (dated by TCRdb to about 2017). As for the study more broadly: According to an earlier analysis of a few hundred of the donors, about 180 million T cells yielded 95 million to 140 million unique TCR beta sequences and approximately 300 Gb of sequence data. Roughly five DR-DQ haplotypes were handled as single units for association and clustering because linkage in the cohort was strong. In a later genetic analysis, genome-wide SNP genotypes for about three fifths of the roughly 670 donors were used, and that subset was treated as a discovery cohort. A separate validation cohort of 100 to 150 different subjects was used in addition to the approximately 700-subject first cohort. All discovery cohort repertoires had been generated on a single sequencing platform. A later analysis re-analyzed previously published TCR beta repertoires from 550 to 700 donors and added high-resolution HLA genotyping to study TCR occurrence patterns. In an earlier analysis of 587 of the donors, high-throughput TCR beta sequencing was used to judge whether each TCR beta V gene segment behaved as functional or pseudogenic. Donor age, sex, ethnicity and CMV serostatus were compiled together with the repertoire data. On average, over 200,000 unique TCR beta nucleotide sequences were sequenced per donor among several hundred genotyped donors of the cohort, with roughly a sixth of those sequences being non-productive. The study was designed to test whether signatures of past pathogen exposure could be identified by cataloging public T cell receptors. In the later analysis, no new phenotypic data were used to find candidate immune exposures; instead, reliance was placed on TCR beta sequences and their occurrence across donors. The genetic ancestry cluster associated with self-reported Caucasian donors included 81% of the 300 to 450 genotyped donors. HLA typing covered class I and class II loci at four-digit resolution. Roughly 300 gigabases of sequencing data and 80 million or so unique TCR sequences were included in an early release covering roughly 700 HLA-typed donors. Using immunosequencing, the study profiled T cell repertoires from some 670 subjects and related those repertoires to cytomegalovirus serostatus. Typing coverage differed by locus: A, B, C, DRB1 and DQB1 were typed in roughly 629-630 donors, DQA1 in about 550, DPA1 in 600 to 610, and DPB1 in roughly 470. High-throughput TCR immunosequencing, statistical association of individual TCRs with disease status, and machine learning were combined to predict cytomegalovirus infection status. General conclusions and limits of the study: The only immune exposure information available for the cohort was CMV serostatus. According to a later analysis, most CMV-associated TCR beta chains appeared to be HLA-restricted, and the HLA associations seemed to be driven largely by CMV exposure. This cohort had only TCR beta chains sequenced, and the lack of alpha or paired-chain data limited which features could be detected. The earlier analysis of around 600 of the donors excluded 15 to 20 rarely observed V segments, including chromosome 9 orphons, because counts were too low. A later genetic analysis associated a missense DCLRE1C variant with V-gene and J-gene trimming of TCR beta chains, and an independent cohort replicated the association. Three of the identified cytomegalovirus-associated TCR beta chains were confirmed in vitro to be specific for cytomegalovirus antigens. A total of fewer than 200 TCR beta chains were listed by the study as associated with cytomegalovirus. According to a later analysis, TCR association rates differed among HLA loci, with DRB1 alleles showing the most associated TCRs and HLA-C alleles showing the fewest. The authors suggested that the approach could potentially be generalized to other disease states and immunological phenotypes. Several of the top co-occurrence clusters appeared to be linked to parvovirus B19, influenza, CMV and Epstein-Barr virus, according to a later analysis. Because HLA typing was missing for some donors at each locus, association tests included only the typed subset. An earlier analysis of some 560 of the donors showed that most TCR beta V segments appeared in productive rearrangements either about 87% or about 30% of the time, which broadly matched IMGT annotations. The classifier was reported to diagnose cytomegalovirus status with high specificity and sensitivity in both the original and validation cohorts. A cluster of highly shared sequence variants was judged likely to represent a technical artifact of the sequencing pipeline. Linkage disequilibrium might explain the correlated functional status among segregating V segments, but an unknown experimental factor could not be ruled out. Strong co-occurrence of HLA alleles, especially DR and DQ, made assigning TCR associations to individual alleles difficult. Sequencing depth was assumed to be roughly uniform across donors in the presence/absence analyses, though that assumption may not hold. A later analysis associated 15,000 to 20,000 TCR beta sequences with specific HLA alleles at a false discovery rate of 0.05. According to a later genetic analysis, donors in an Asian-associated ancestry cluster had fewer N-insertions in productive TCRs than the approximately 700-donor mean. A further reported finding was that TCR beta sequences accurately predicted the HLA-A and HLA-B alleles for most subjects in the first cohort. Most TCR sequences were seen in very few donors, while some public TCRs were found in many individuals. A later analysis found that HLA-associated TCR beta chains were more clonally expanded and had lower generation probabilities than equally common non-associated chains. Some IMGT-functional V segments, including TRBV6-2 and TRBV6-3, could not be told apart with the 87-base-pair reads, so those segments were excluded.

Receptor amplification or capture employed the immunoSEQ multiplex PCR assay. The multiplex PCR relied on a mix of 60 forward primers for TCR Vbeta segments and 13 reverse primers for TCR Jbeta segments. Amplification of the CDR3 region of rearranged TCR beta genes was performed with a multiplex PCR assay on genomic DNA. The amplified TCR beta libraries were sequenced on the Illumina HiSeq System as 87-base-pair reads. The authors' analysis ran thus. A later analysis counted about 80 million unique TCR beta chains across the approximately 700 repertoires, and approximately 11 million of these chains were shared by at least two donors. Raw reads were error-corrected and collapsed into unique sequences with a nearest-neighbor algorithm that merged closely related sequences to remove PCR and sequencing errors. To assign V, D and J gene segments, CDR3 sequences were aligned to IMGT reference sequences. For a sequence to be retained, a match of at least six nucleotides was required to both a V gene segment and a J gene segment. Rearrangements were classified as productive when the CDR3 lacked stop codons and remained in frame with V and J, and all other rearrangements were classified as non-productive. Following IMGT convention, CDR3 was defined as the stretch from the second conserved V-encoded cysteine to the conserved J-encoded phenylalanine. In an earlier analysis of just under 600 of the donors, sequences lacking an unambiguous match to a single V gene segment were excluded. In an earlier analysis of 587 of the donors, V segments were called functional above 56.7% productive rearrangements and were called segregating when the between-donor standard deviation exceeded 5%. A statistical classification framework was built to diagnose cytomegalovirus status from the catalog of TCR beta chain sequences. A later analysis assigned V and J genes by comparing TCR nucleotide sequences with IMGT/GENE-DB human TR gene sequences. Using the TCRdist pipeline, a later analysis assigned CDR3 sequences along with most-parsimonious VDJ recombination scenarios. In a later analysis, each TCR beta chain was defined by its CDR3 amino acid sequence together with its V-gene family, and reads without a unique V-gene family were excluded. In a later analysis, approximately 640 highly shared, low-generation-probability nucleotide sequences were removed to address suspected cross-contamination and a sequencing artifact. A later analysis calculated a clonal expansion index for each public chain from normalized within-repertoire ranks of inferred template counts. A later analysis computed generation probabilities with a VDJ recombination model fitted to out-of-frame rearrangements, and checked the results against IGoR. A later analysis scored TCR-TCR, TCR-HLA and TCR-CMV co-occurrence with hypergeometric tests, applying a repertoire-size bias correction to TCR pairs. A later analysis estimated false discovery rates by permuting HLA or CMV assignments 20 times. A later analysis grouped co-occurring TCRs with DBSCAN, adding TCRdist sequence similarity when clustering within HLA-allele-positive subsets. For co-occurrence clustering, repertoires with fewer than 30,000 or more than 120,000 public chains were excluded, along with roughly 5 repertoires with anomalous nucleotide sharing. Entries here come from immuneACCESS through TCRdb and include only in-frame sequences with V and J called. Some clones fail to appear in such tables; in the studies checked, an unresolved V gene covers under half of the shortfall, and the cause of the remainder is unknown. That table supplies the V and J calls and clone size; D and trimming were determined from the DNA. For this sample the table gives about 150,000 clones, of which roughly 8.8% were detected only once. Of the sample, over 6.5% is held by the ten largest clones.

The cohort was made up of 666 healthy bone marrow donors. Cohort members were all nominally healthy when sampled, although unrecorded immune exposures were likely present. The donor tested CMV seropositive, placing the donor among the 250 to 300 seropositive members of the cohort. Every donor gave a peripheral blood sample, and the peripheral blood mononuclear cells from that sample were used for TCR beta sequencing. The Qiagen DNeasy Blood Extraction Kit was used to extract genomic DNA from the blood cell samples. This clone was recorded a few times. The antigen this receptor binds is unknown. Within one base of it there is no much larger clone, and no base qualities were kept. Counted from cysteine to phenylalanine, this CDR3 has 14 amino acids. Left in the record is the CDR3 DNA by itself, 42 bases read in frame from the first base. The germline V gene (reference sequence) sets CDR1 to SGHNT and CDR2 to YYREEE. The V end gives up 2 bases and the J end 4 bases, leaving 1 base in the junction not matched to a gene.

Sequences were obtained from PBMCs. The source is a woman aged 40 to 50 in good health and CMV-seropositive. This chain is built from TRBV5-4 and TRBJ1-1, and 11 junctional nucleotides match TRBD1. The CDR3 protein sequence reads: CASSLGTGGTEAFF. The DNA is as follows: TGTGCCAGCAGCTTAGGGACAGGGGGCACTGAAGCTTTCTTT.